This TCR beta chain comes out of a study of OX40 agonist ivuxolimab in advanced cancers. Study summary: Ivuxolimab doses were 0.01, 0.1, 0.3, 1.5, 3 or 10 mg/kg every 2 weeks. Study-wide results and caveats: The study found that CD8+ T cells averaged more expanded clones than CD4+.

The protocol was immunoSEQ multiplex PCR, while the TCRdb copy is restricted to in-frame clones and leaves out a portion. The sample contains 75,000 to 100,000 clones, about 80% of which appear only once. Remarks on this clone: Its target is unknown.

Autoimmune disease history or systemic immunosuppression led to patient exclusion. Blood sampling took place at baseline, cycle 4 day 1, and cycle 7 day 1. Sequenced material: CD4+ or CD8+ T cells sorted from blood, taken in a trial of the OX40 agonist ivuxolimab. The TCR sequence derives from an adult with an advanced solid tumor such as melanoma, head and neck, liver or kidney cancer.

In DNA, the CDR3 is TGTGCCAGCAGCTCCGGGGGTGGGGATAATGAAAAACTGTTTTTT. Protein: CASSSGGGDNEKLFF. The chain has TRBV7-2 and TRBJ1-4; D may be TRBD1 (5 bases). The V end lost 4 bases, the J end lost 4 bases, and 13 bases lay between the germline ends. There are 15 residues in the CDR3. The germline V gene encodes CDR1 SGHTA and CDR2 FQGNSA.